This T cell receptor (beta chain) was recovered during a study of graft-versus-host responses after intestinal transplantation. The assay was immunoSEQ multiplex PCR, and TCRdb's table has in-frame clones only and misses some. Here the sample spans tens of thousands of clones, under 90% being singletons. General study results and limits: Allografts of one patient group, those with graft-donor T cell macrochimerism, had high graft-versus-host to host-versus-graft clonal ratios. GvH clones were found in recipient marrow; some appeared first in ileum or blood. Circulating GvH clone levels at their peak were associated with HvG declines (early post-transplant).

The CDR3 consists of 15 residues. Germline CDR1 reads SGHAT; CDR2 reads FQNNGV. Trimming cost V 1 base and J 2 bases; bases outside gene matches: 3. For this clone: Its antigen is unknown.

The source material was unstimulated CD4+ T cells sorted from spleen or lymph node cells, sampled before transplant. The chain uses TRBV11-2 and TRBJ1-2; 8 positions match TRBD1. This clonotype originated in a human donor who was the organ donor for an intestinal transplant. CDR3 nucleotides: TGTGCCAGCAGCTTAGGGGCAGGGGGCAACTATGGCTACACCTTC. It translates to CASSLGAGGNYGYTF.